This T cell receptor (beta chain) was sequenced during a study of beta chain features in type 1 diabetes listed by TCRdb under 2018. About the full investigation: Mean age, gender distribution, total cell number and subset yield did not differ between patients and healthy donors. The study compared the TCRB repertoires of sorted circulating CD4+ T cell subsets in recently diagnosed type 1 diabetes patients with those in matched healthy donors. A total of about 100 million sorted cells were examined across all samples, and RNA yield correlated strongly with the number of cells per subset. Regulatory and stem cell-like memory subsets were obtained from only 8 patients and about 8 healthy donors, while naive and central memory subsets were obtained from all 28 donors. General study outcomes and caveats: Type 1 diabetes patients showed a moderate but significant shortening of TCRB CDR3 length in all four CD4+ subsets. PCR may preferentially amplify shorter templates, but because patient and control samples were amplified and corrected together, any resulting skew would affect both groups equally. At VDJ recombination sites, type 1 diabetes patients had fewer insertions and more deleted nucleotides, which implies abnormalities in thymic rearrangement. Because small numbers of individuals were included in the HLA sub-analyses, any influence of HLA type on TCRB rearrangement was left unresolved. Sequencing cDNA rather than genomic DNA could over-represent highly expressing activated cells, although activation and CD3 levels did not differ between groups. Naive, central memory and regulatory TCRB repertoires appeared more similar among patients than among healthy donors.

This clone was picked up a small number of times. Its antigen is currently not known. Base qualities are not recorded, but no much larger clone differs from it by a single base. CDR1 and CDR2 (SGHTA, FQGNSA) derive from the germline V gene. From the cysteine up to the phenylalanine, the CDR3 has a length of 14 residues. The read is trimmed to its CDR3 DNA, 42 bases read in frame from base 1. Clipping removes 7 bases from V and 4 bases from J, with 4 as the unmatched junction base count. A single peripheral blood draw of approximately 0.11 L on average was collected from each donor into heparinised tubes. Naive, central memory, regulatory and stem cell-like memory CD4+ T cells were sorted on a BD FACSAria II using a panel including CD45RO, CCR7, CD25, CD127, CD95 and CD27. Purity was above 98% for every sorted population. PBMCs were isolated right away by Lymphoprep density gradient centrifugation and were stained directly, without culture. To minimize batch effects, samples were stained and sorted in pairs, one healthy donor with one patient per experiment.

All of the isolated RNA was reverse transcribed with the High Capacity cDNA Reverse Transcription Kit, so expressed TCRB transcripts were sequenced. Deep immunoSEQ sequencing was applied to naive, central memory and regulatory T cell samples, giving an average of about 3.7 million total reads per sample. Sorted cells were lysed in RLT buffer, and RNA was extracted using DNase-treated RNeasy Micro or Mini kits according to cell number. Each cell subset was processed on its own to prevent cross-contamination, while patient and healthy donor samples were processed together. The immunoSEQ multiplex PCR was used to amplify TCRB sequences from cDNA, generating 87-bp fragments that spanned the CDR3 region. Amplicons were sequenced on the Illumina HiSeq platform. In the original analysis: PCR bias was corrected computationally using synthetic template baselines, and reads within Hamming distance 2 were collapsed, with unmergeable singletons discarded. Reads were aligned against IMGT to assign V, D and J genes, CDR3 length and insertions or deletions at six rearrangement sites. Within each subset, clonotype counts were normalized to the number of sorted cells before true diversity and Gini coefficients were calculated with the tcR R package. Repertoire sharing was quantified using the overlap coefficient calculated on TCRB nucleotide sequences. TCRdb took over this immuneACCESS table, retaining in-frame rearrangements with V and J assigned. Such tables are incomplete; in checked studies, under half of the missing clones stem from an unresolved V gene, and the remainder is unexplained. Clone size and the V and J calls come from that table; the DNA yielded D and trimming. Counted in this sample were almost 350,000 clones; roughly 8.8% of them appeared once. Together, the top ten hold roughly 1% of the sample.

Sequences were obtained from central memory CD4+ T cells from blood. This receptor chain uses TRBV7-2 and TRBJ2-3, with 11 bases matching TRBD2. This receptor was identified in a man aged 30 to 39 with type 1 diabetes. The CDR3 region has the sequence CASTTSGGADTQYF. The sequenced DNA: TGTGCCAGCACTACTAGCGGGGGCGCAGATACGCAGTATTTT.